The rows below give T cell receptor beta chains drawn from one sample of a study of T cell changes during pregnancy in multiple sclerosis. This table comes from immunoSEQ multiplex PCR, and its TCRdb copy is limited to in-frame clones, with some not included. The sample consists of about 46,000 clones, about 90% of them appearing once. The source was CD8+ T cells from peripheral blood mononuclear cells, collected after pregnancy. Receptors originate from a female donor with multiple sclerosis, enrolled in a pregnancy study. The CDR3 runs from the conserved cysteine through the conserved F or W. The D gene is left open where the match is weak. A row's size may be missing; if present it is once, few, many or a size class.

-,12,-,TRBV29-1,TRBJ2-2,CSVPMNTGELFF,TGCAGCGTTCCCATGAACACCGGGGAGCTGTTTTTT
few,14,TRBD1,TRBV30,TRBJ1-1,CAWRPGGANTEAFF,TGTGCCTGGAGGCCAGGGGGTGCGAACACTGAAGCTTTCTTT
-,15,TRBD1,TRBV15,TRBJ2-7,CATSSWDRESYEQYF,TGTGCCACCAGCAGCTGGGACAGGGAAAGCTACGAGCAGTACTTC
-,15,-,TRBV5-4,TRBJ2-7,CASRAIEQGSYEQYF,TGTGCCAGCAGGGCGATTGAACAGGGTTCCTACGAGCAGTACTTC
-,13,-,TRBV7-6,TRBJ2-7,CASSLASSYEQYF,TGTGCCAGCAGCTTAGCTTCCAGCTACGAGCAGTACTTC
-,14,TRBD1,TRBV7-9,TRBJ1-4,CASSSTGGYEKLFF,TGTGCCAGCAGCTCGACAGGGGGGTATGAAAAACTGTTTTTT
-,14,TRBD1,TRBV5-1,TRBJ1-2,CASSLGQGAYGYTF,TGCGCCAGCAGCTTGGGACAGGGGGCGTATGGCTACACCTTC
-,14,-,TRBV9,TRBJ2-7,CASSVGTTVYEQYF,TGTGCCAGCAGCGTAGGAACTACCGTCTACGAGCAGTACTTC
-,14,-,TRBV7-9,TRBJ2-2,CASSPRLGVGELFF,TGTGCCAGCAGCCCCCGACTAGGGGTCGGGGAGCTGTTTTTT
-,14,-,TRBV11-2,TRBJ2-5,CASSLVLDQETQYF,TGTGCCAGCAGCTTAGTTTTAGACCAAGAGACCCAGTACTTC
-,13,-,TRBV6-5,TRBJ1-1,CASGSGMNTEAFF,TGTGCCAGCGGAAGCGGGATGAACACTGAAGCTTTCTTT
-,15,-,TRBV2,TRBJ1-3,CASSDRGYSGNTIYF,TGTGCCAGCAGTGACCGGGGTTACTCTGGAAACACCATATATTTT
once,12,TRBD2,TRBV27,TRBJ2-1,CGVAERGNEQFF,TGTGGGGTCGCCGAGCGGGGCAATGAGCAGTTCTTC
once,14,-,TRBV14,TRBJ2-1,CASSQEQNGLLQFF,TGTGCCAGCAGCCAAGAACAGAATGGACTCCTCCAGTTCTTC
-,14,-,TRBV29-1,TRBJ2-2,CSFIPQGSTGELFF,TGCAGCTTCATCCCCCAGGGGAGCACCGGGGAGCTGTTTTTT
-,15,TRBD1,TRBV19,TRBJ1-4,CASTVGQGLNEKLFF,TGTGCCAGTACGGTAGGACAGGGGCTTAATGAAAAACTGTTTTTT
-,15,TRBD1,TRBV30,TRBJ2-7,CAWIRGTGPSYEQYF,TGTGCCTGGATAAGGGGGACAGGGCCCTCCTACGAGCAGTACTTC
-,15,TRBD1,TRBV2,TRBJ1-2,CASLDPGQSNYGYTF,TGTGCCAGCTTAGATCCGGGACAGTCTAACTATGGCTACACCTTC
-,12,-,TRBV13,TRBJ1-1,CASSRSGIEAFF,TGTGCCAGCAGCCGTTCAGGAATTGAAGCTTTCTTT
-,16,-,TRBV7-9,TRBJ2-7,CASSLAEVTLTYEQYF,TGTGCCAGCAGCTTAGCGGAGGTGACTCTGACCTACGAGCAGTACTTC
-,13,-,TRBV27,TRBJ1-2,CASSPGYMRGYTF,TGTGCCAGCAGTCCAGGGTATATGAGGGGCTACACCTTC
-,15,-,TRBV6-5,TRBJ2-2,CASSYSAGISGELFF,TGTGCCAGCAGTTACTCGGCAGGGATTTCCGGGGAGCTGTTTTTT
-,13,-,TRBV5-8,TRBJ2-3,CASSPSTPAAQYF,TGTGCCAGCAGCCCATCGACGCCAGCGGCGCAGTATTTT
-,14,-,TRBV10-3,TRBJ2-7,CASKDSLSTYEQYF,TGTGCCAGTAAAGACAGCCTATCTACCTACGAGCAGTACTTC
-,15,-,TRBV2,TRBJ2-1,CASPGPARDYNEQFF,TGTGCCAGCCCCGGTCCGGCCCGGGACTACAATGAGCAGTTCTTC
-,14,-,TRBV9,TRBJ2-5,CASSVDPIPETQYF,TGTGCCAGCAGCGTAGATCCTATACCCGAGACCCAGTACTTC
-,15,TRBD1,TRBV19,TRBJ2-4,CASSIDRAGKNIQYF,TGTGCCAGTAGTATCGACAGGGCCGGCAAAAACATTCAGTACTTC
once,13,-,TRBV10-2,TRBJ1-5,CASSETGNQPQHF,TGCGCCAGCAGTGAAACAGGGAACCAGCCCCAGCATTTT
-,12,-,TRBV19,TRBJ1-1,CASSIVPEQAFF,TGTGCCAGTAGTATTGTCCCGGAGCAAGCTTTCTTT
-,13,TRBD1,TRBV4-1,TRBJ2-7,CASSQTGGYEQYF,TGCGCCAGCAGCCAAACAGGGGGCTACGAGCAGTACTTC
-,13,TRBD2,TRBV7-9,TRBJ2-7,CASKEGGSFEQYF,TGTGCCAGCAAGGAGGGAGGGTCATTCGAGCAGTACTTC
-,16,-,TRBV7-9,TRBJ1-1,CASSLSRGHRPTEAFF,TGTGCCAGCAGCTTAAGTCGAGGACACCGGCCCACTGAAGCTTTCTTT
-,12,-,TRBV27,TRBJ1-2,CASSRGGSGYTF,TGTGCCAGCAGCCGTGGGGGGTCCGGCTACACCTTC
once,19,-,TRBV5-1,TRBJ2-1,CASSLGPGGTLSSYNEQFF,TGCGCCAGCAGCTTGGGTCCAGGGGGGACCTTAAGCTCCTACAATGAGCAGTTCTTC
-,15,-,TRBV9,TRBJ2-7,CASSARDLSPYEQYF,TGTGCCAGCAGCGCCCGGGACTTGAGCCCCTACGAGCAGTACTTC
-,14,TRBD1,TRBV25-1,TRBJ1-4,CASSDRATNEKLFF,TGTGCCAGCAGCGACAGGGCAACTAATGAAAAACTGTTTTTT
-,14,-,TRBV9,TRBJ2-1,CASSVGDSYNEQFF,TGTGCCAGCAGCGTAGGAGACTCCTACAATGAGCAGTTCTTC
-,16,-,TRBV21-1,TRBJ1-1,CASSKAREGMNTEAFF,TGTGCCAGCAGCAAAGCGAGGGAAGGAATGAACACTGAAGCTTTCTTT
once,11,-,TRBV20-1,TRBJ1-1,CSAPRDTEAFF,TGCAGTGCTCCCAGGGACACTGAAGCTTTCTTT
-,14,-,TRBV5-1,TRBJ1-4,CASSLAGGDEKLFF,TGCGCCAGCAGCTTGGCGGGAGGAGATGAAAAACTGTTTTTT
-,11,-,TRBV29-1,TRBJ2-2,CSVRITGELFF,TGCAGCGTCAGAATCACCGGGGAGCTGTTTTTT
-,17,-,TRBV11-2,TRBJ1-1,CASSLDVGLILSTEAFF,TGTGCCAGCAGCTTAGATGTGGGACTCATTTTGAGCACTGAAGCTTTCTTT
once,16,-,TRBV7-8,TRBJ2-1,CASSPIGGLRNNEQFF,TGTGCCAGCAGCCCGATAGGAGGGCTTCGGAACAATGAGCAGTTCTTC
-,14,-,TRBV7-9,TRBJ2-3,CASSLGQGWDTQYF,TGTGCCAGCAGCTTGGGGCAGGGGTGGGATACGCAGTATTTT
once,15,-,TRBV9,TRBJ1-1,CASSATDRANTEAFF,TGTGCCAGCAGCGCCACAGACAGAGCTAACACTGAAGCTTTCTTT
-,14,TRBD1,TRBV5-6,TRBJ2-7,CASSYGTGAYEQYF,TGTGCCAGCAGCTACGGGACAGGGGCATACGAGCAGTACTTC
once,15,-,TRBV29-1,TRBJ1-1,CSVEDWVGGVVSAFF,TGCAGCGTTGAAGACTGGGTAGGAGGGGTGGTATCGGCTTTCTTT
-,14,TRBD2,TRBV4-3,TRBJ2-7,CASSQGLGGYEQYF,TGCGCCAGCAGCCAGGGACTAGGGGGGTACGAGCAGTACTTC